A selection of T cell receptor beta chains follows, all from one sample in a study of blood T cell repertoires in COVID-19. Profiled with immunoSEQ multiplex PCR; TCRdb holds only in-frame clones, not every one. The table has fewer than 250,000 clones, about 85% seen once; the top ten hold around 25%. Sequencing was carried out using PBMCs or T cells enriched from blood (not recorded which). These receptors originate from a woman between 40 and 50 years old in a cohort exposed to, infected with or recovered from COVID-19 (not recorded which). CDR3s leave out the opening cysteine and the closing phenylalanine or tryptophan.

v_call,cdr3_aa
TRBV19,ASSDRDRVGYT
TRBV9,ASSVPTSGGYNEQF
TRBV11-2,ASSFRGTANSPLH
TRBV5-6,ASSLGRGNEQF
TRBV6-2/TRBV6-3,ASSYSGLAGVRENEQF
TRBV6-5,ASSGSADLTQH
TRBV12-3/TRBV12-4,ASSLSPTEQY
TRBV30,ARESGSTKNEQF
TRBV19,ASSITAGGKNIQY
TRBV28,ASRTRPERGYT
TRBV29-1,SVALAGASEQY
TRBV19,ASSIAGGRYNEQF
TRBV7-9,ASSRALQGWPR
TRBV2,ASSDPGVNTEAF
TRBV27,ASRMKGGSYT
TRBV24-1,ATSGPSGSSYEQY
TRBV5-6,ASRVGGNNSPLH
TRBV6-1,ASSEVGTPHNQPQH
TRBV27,ASSLQGKAVYT
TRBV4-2,ASSQADRGGTEAF
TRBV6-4,ASSVANTGELF
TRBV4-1,ASSLRTDLYGYT
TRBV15,ATSRLTGEGGYT
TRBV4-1,ASSYPGTANYGYT
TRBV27,ASSYGLANYEQY
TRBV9,ASSVGKGTTFSYEQY
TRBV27,ASSPVTGGQPQH
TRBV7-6,ASSIGTSSHNEQF
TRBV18,ASSPTPSSSYNEQF
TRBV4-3,ASSPGFPLYNSPLH
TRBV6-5,ASTHTGTYEQY
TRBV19,ASKKQGKDTQY
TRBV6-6,ASRRGEHEGLNSPLH
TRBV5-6,ASSLFGQGSGYGYT
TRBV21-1,ASRPRTGKMGTEAF
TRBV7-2,ASSLTSGIADTQY
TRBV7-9,ASSLLDSLT